The next 15 T cell receptor beta chains were all read from a single sample in a study of early T cells in non-severe SARS-CoV-2 infection. TCRdb redid the calling of the 5' RACE reads with MiXCR, one entry per CDR3 protein. This sample has tens of thousands of distinct CDR3 sequences; less than 6.5% occur once, and the top ten carry roughly 5.2%. The source material was whole blood, sampled at baseline. Receptors were obtained from an adult who was a healthcare worker with PCR-confirmed SARS-CoV-2 infection or an uninfected control (not recorded which).

In this sample, this clonotype turned up many times. The chain has TRBV25-1 and TRBJ2-3; TRBD2 agrees at 10 bases. CDR1 MGHDK and CDR2 SYGVNS come from the germline V gene. The CDR3 has 18 amino acids. V shed 5 bases, J shed 2 bases, and the junction held 13 bases outside the gene matches. CDR3 sequence reads: CASSITTGSGRATDTQYF. The DNA for the CDR3 is TGTGCCAGCAGTATCACAACGGGGAGCGGGAGGGCCACAGATACGCAGTATTTT.

This clonotype was detected ten times or more. The rearrangement uses TRBV6-1 and TRBJ1-5, with D possibly matching TRBD1 (6 bases). The V end lost 7 bases, the J end lost 3 bases, and 13 bases lay between the germline ends. The germline gives CDR1 MNHNS, CDR2 SASEGT. The CDR3 runs to 14 residues. CDR3 sequence (DNA): TGTGCCAGCAAGTACAGGGACTACAATCAGCCCCAGCATTTT. Translating it yields CASKYRDYNQPQHF.

This clonotype was observed many times. In nucleotides, the CDR3 is TGTGCCTGGAGTGTAAGTAGCAATCAGCCCCAGCATTTT. It codes for CAWSVSSNQPQHF. The gene calls are TRBV30 and TRBJ1-5; D not resolved. Trimming left V 0 bases short and J 0 bases short, with 3 bases between. CDR1 GTSNPN and CDR2 SVGIG come from the germline V gene (reference sequence). The CDR3 consists of 13 residues.

This clonotype was seen many times. V and J are TRBV7-2 and TRBJ1-5; the D gene is possibly TRBD1 (6 bases). Trimming cost V 8 bases and J 0 bases, with 11 bases left between them. The CDR3 covers 14 residues. Looked up from germline, CDR1 is SGHTA and CDR2 is FQGNSA. The CDR3 is CASQTGDSNQPQHF. The CDR3 DNA reads TGTGCCAGCCAGACAGGAGATAGCAATCAGCCCCAGCATTTT. Complete variable domain (other parts from reference TRBV7-2 and TRBJ1-5): GAGVSQSPSNKVTEKGKDVELRCDPISGHTALYWYRQSLGQGLEFLIYFQGNSAPDKSGLPSDRFSAERTGGSVSTLTIQRTQQEDSAVYLCASQTGDSNQPQHFGDGTRLSIL.

This clonotype was seen a handful of times. The genes are TRBV5-1 and TRBJ2-3; TRBD2 aligns across 7 bases. The CDR3 covers 14 residues. V gave up 4 bases and J gave up 5 bases; unmatched junction bases: 7. CDR1 and CDR2 (germline): SGHRS, YFSETQ. The CDR3 sequence: CASSPSGNIDTQYF. The CDR3 DNA reads TGCGCCAGCAGCCCCAGCGGGAATATAGATACGCAGTATTTT.

This clonotype was seen more than once but under ten times. The V gene is TRBV3-1, the J gene TRBJ2-3; 8 bases are shared with TRBD2. The V gene's germline CDR1 is LGHDT and CDR2 YNNKEL (reference sequence). J lost 4 bases, V lost 6 bases, and 9 bases had no gene match. This CDR3 is 15 amino acids long. CDR3 protein: CASRRGLEDSDTQYF. The CDR3 coding sequence is TGTGCCAGCAGGCGGGGACTAGAGGATTCAGATACGCAGTATTTT.

Ten or more counts support this clonotype. The V gene is TRBV12-3 or TRBV12-4, the J gene TRBJ2-3; TRBD2 agrees at 11 bases. The CDR3 length is 17 residues. With 5 bases clipped from V and 4 bases from J, the junction kept 11 bases outside the gene matches. CDR3 sequence reads: CASSTQTSGTGADTQYF. For the CDR3, the DNA is TGTGCCAGCAGTACACAGACTAGCGGGACGGGTGCAGATACGCAGTATTTT.

At least ten counts were recorded for this clonotype. The rearrangement joins TRBV28 to TRBJ1-1; D remains unclear. CDR1 MDHEN and CDR2 SYDVKM come from the germline V gene. Trimming took off 5 bases at V and 3 bases at J, with 13 bases between the two ends. This CDR3 comprises 14 residues. The CDR3 reads CASSPGSADTEAFF. The CDR3 DNA follows: TGTGCCAGCAGTCCGGGATCCGCGGACACTGAAGCTTTCTTT.

This clonotype was found many times. The chain joins TRBV28 to TRBJ2-2; D is unresolved. CDR3 size: 13 residues. V was trimmed by 2 bases and J by 6 bases, leaving 7 bases between them. The V gene's germline CDR1 is MDHEN and CDR2 SYDVKM. The CDR3 sequence: CASSLMSPGELFF. The CDR3 region has the DNA TGTGCCAGCAGTTTAATGTCCCCCGGGGAGCTGTTTTTT.

The table lists this clonotype with a few counts. The chain carries TRBV12-3 or TRBV12-4 and TRBJ2-7; unclear D gene. The CDR3 is 15 residues long. V was clipped by 2 bases and J by 3 bases, with 14 bases between them. The CDR3 sequence is CASSLKGTTLYEQYF. The CDR3, as DNA: TGTGCCAGCAGTTTAAAGGGTACAACCCTCTACGAGCAGTACTTC.

This clonotype showed up just a few times. V gene TRBV6-6 combines with J gene TRBJ1-2; D is ambiguous. The V and J ends lost 7 bases and 3 bases respectively, with 6 bases between them. Germline V CDR1 and CDR2: MNHNY, SVGAGI (reference sequence). The length of the CDR3 is 11 residues. CDR3 coding DNA: TGTGCCAGCACCCCGGACTATGGCTACACCTTC. Its protein is CASTPDYGYTF.

This clonotype appeared many times. The CDR3 is CASSSQRGDTEAFF. Here the CDR3 DNA reads TGTGCCAGCAGCTCCCAGAGGGGAGACACTGAAGCTTTCTTT. The rearrangement joins TRBV7-3 to TRBJ1-1; D possibly corresponds to TRBD1 (5 bases). Trimming stripped 4 bases from V and 3 bases from J, with 12 bases between. CDR3 size: 14 residues. Germline values: CDR1 SGHTA, CDR2 FQGTGA.

This clonotype was detected many times. The chain is built from TRBV6-5 and TRBJ2-1; perhaps TRBD1 as D (6 bases). Germline CDR1 is MNHEY and CDR2 is SVGAGI. Trimming removed 3 bases from V and 7 bases from J, with 13 bases in between. The CDR3 extends over 14 amino acids. CDR3 region: CASSYGTRSNEQFF. The CDR3 bases are TGTGCCAGCAGTTATGGGACAAGAAGTAATGAGCAGTTCTTC.

This clonotype was found many times. The chain carries TRBV5-4 and TRBJ2-6; possibly TRBD2 for D (5 bases). CDR3 size: 16 residues. Germline CDR1 reads SGHNT; CDR2 reads YYREEE (reference sequence). V shed 4 bases and J shed 0 bases, with 11 bases lying between them. CDR3 amino acids: CASSTGLFSGANVLTF. The CDR3 DNA reads TGTGCCAGCAGCACCGGACTCTTCTCTGGGGCCAACGTCCTGACTTTC. The full variable domain, with the rest looked up from reference TRBV5-4 and TRBJ2-6, is ETGVTQSPTHLIKTRGQQVTLRCSSQSGHNTVSWYQQALGQGPQFIFQYYREEENGRGNFPPRFSGLQFPNYSSELNVNALELDDSALYLCASSTGLFSGANVLTFGAGSRLTVL.

This clonotype was detected ten times or more. The chain has TRBV28 and TRBJ2-5; 11 positions match TRBD2. V was pared by 4 bases and J by 4 bases, with 14 bases of the junction left unmatched. CDR1 and CDR2 from the germline V gene are MDHEN and SYDVKM. The CDR3 consists of 18 residues. CDR3: CASSSGGTLAGGGETQYF. In DNA form, the CDR3 reads TGTGCCAGCAGTTCAGGGGGTACGCTAGCGGGAGGTGGAGAGACCCAGTACTTC. The full variable domain, in which reference TRBV28 and TRBJ2-5 provide the parts outside the CDR3, is DVKVTQSSRYLVKRTGEKVFLECVQDMDHENMFWYRQDPGLGLRLIYFSYDVKMKEKGDIPEGYSVSREKKERFSLILESASTNQTSMYLCASSSGGTLAGGGETQYFGPGTRLLVL.